This T cell receptor beta chain was found in a study of PD-1 blockade in classical Hodgkin lymphoma. Regarding the study as a whole: As was reported, newly diagnosed patients showed lower baseline TCR diversity than healthy donors did. Exclusion was applied to patients who started nivolumab under 1 year after ASCT. Complete responders matched newly diagnosed patients in baseline diversity.

Sequencing was performed with immunoSEQ multiplex PCR; in TCRdb, only in-frame clones are kept and a portion is missing. This table holds some 17,000 clones, approximately 86% found once. Note on this clone: Its antigen is not identified.

The CDR3 spans 13 residues. Germline V gives CDR1 MNHEY, CDR2 SVGAGI. Trimming stripped 10 bases from V and 0 bases from J, with 10 bases between. Relapse was seen in all patients after autologous stem cell transplantation, and brentuximab vedotin exposure was variable. Magnetic negative selection served to purify CD4+ T cells out of PBMCs that had been thawed. This specimen was CD4+ T cells from blood, taken at baseline. The receptor comes from a human donor with classical Hodgkin lymphoma. V gene TRBV6-5 combines with J gene TRBJ1-3; no definite D call. The CDR3 sequence is CATMTVSGNTIYF. CDR3 DNA: TGTGCCACCATGACGGTCTCTGGAAACACCATATATTTT.